These 10 T cell receptor beta chains were sequenced from one sample in a study of T cell clones after liver transplantation. Clones were read by immunoSEQ multiplex PCR, and TCRdb kept only the in-frame ones, dropping some. The sample holds tens of thousands of clones, more than 70% seen once. This sample comprised CD4+ T cells from blood, obtained at the 22-month timepoint. The receptors stem from a human patient who received a liver transplant. Some of these T cells may belong to the graft donor.

The sample holds one count of this clone. This rearrangement joins TRBV6-4 to TRBJ1-6, with D unclear. CDR1 and CDR2 (germline): MRHNA, SNTAGT. This CDR3 has 16 residues. Trimming removed 0 bases at V and 8 bases at J, with 14 bases between. The CDR3 reads CASSDSRAVRHSPLHF. The CDR3 region has the DNA TGTGCCAGCAGTGACTCTAGAGCGGTGCGGCATTCACCCCTCCACTTT.

Worth noting for this clone: The junction departs from germline at one end; a sequencing error may be responsible. The V and J genes are TRBV27 and TRBJ1-5; 9 nucleotides agree with TRBD1. This CDR3 spans 14 amino acids. The germline gives CDR1 MNHEY, CDR2 SMNVEV (reference sequence). The CDR3 DNA sequence: TGTGCCAACAGTACCGGACAGGGGAGTCAGCCCCAGCATTTT. Protein sequence: CANSTGQGSQPQHF.

This clone was counted a few times. The chain employs TRBV7-9 and TRBJ1-2, with D unresolved. CDR3 length equals 13 residues. Germline values: CDR1 SEHNR, CDR2 FQNEAQ (reference sequence). V was clipped by 4 bases and J by 8 bases, with 14 bases between them. Here the CDR3 reads CASSSLLLEGYTF. In DNA, the CDR3 is TGTGCCAGCAGCTCCCTCCTTTTGGAAGGCTACACCTTC.

This chain links TRBV6-6 with TRBJ1-4, with D possibly matching TRBD1 (5 bases). Trimming took off 4 bases at V and 5 bases at J, with 8 bases between the two ends. The CDR3 runs to 13 residues. Germline CDR1 and CDR2: MNHNY and SVGAGI (reference sequence). The CDR3 nucleotides are TGTGCCAGCAGTTCGGGGCTAAATGAAAAACTGTTTTTT. Protein sequence: CASSSGLNEKLFF.

The chain carries TRBV15 and TRBJ1-6, with 9 bases fitting TRBD1. This CDR3 comprises 17 residues. V was pared by 0 bases and J by 9 bases, with 9 bases of the junction left unmatched. Germline values: CDR1 LNHNV, CDR2 YYDKDF (reference sequence). The CDR3 sequence: CATSRDSLTGGSSPLHF. CDR3 sequence (DNA): TGTGCCACCAGCAGAGATTCGCTGACAGGGGGTAGTTCACCCCTCCACTTT.

The chain recombines TRBV5-4 with TRBJ2-7, with TRBD2 as a possible D gene (6 bases). The V end was cut by 3 bases, the J end by 7 bases, with 17 bases between. This CDR3 has 14 amino acids. Per germline, CDR1 SGHNT and CDR2 YYREEE (reference sequence). CDR3 sequence reads: CASSSGGGTGEQYF. CDR3 nucleotide sequence: TGTGCCAGCAGCTCTGGTGGGGGGACGGGGGAGCAGTACTTC.

This clone is medium-sized within its sample. V and J are TRBV7-8 and TRBJ1-1; a possible D gene is TRBD1 (6 bases). The V gene lost 3 bases and the J gene lost 3 bases, with 11 bases spanning the gap. This CDR3 has 14 residues. CDR1 and CDR2 (germline): SGHVS, FQNEAQ. The CDR3 region is CASSFWDTDTEAFF. CDR3 DNA: TGTGCCAGCAGCTTCTGGGACACGGACACTGAAGCTTTCTTT.

CDR3 DNA sequence: TGTGCCAGCAGGTATGAAAAACCGAGGTATCAGCCCCAGCATTTT. It specifies CASRYEKPRYQPQHF. J is TRBJ1-5 and V is TRBV28; D remains unclear. The CDR3 consists of 15 residues. The V gene lost 6 bases and the J gene lost 5 bases, with 17 bases spanning the gap. Germline V gene sequence: CDR1 MDHEN, CDR2 SYDVKM.

The chain is built from TRBV30 and TRBJ1-1; 11 positions match TRBD1. Germline CDR1 GTSNPN, CDR2 SVGIG (reference sequence). The trim removed 2 bases at V and 4 bases at J, leaving 3 bases unmatched. The CDR3 totals 14 residues. The CDR3 DNA reads TGTGCCTGGAGTTTGGGGACAGGGGGCACTGAAGCTTTCTTT. This sequence encodes CAWSLGTGGTEAFF.

This chain uses TRBV27 with TRBJ1-5; D gene uncertain. The germline CDR1 and CDR2 sequences are MNHEY and SMNVEV (reference sequence). Trimming stripped 6 bases from V and 0 bases from J, with 9 bases between. This CDR3 comprises 14 residues. The DNA of the CDR3 is TGTGCCAGCAGATCCGGTAATAGCAATCAGCCCCAGCATTTT. Its protein product is CASRSGNSNQPQHF.